The next 12 T cell receptor beta chains were all read from a single sample in a study of T cells after yellow fever vaccination. TCRdb re-analysed the 5' RACE reads in MiXCR, keeping a single row per CDR3 protein. The sample includes approximately 550,000 distinct CDR3 sequences, about 19% of them seen just once. The sequenced sample was PBMCs, obtained 15 days after the yellow fever booster vaccination. These receptors all come from a man younger than 40 who received the YFV17D yellow fever vaccine.

This clonotype has only a few counts. The J gene is TRBJ2-2, the V gene TRBV12-3 or TRBV12-4, with 11 positions matching TRBD2. J gave up 5 bases and V 7 bases, and 9 bases lay outside the gene matches. The CDR3 has 16 residues. The CDR3 is CASTGIAGGKTGELFF. For the CDR3, the DNA is TGTGCCAGCACCGGAATAGCGGGAGGGAAAACCGGGGAGCTGTTTTTT.

The V and J genes are TRBV29-1 and TRBJ2-2, with D possibly matching TRBD1 (6 bases). The CDR3 contains 15 residues. V was clipped by 7 bases and J by 1 base, with 16 bases between them. CDR1 and CDR2 (germline): SQVTM, ANQGSEA. The CDR3 bases are TGCAGCGCTGGGGCCCGCAGGGGGAACACCGGGGAGCTGTTTTTT. Its translation: CSAGARRGNTGELFF.

The genes are TRBV5-1 and TRBJ2-5, with 7 bases aligning to TRBD2. The CDR3 runs to 18 residues. The V segment lost 0 bases and the J segment 7 bases; nucleotides outside the gene matches: 18. Germline-derived CDR1 and CDR2 are SGHRS and YFSETQ. The CDR3 bases are TGCGCCAGCAGCTTGGAGAATTCGGCTAGCGGTTGGTTTGGGACCCAGTACTTC. Translating gives CASSLENSASGWFGTQYF.

This chain joins TRBV19 and TRBJ2-7; 10 positions agree with TRBD1. This CDR3 spans 14 amino acids. The V segment lost 7 bases and the J segment 3 bases; nucleotides outside the gene matches: 6. Germline lookup yields CDR1 LNHDA and CDR2 SQIVND (reference sequence). The CDR3 DNA follows: TGTGCCAGTAAAGGGGGGACAGGGGACTACGAGCAGTACTTC. Translating gives CASKGGTGDYEQYF.

This clonotype has more than one count but fewer than ten. The chain is built from TRBV29-1 and TRBJ1-1, with 7 bases lining up with TRBD1. V lost 5 bases to trimming and J lost 4 bases; unmatched junction nucleotides: 10. From germline, CDR1 is SQVTM and CDR2 ANQGSEA. The CDR3 runs 14 residues. CDR3 residues: CSVSPRTGGTEAFF. Written as DNA, the CDR3 is TGCAGCGTTTCGCCGCGGACAGGCGGCACTGAAGCTTTCTTT.

In its sample, this clonotype was seen a few times. The rearrangement uses TRBV11-1 and TRBJ2-5, with D hard to call. CDR1 and CDR2 (germline): SGHAT, FQDESV (reference sequence). The CDR3 has 14 amino acids. V lost 1 base and J lost 5, with 11 bases in between. In DNA form, the CDR3 reads TGTGCCAGCAGCTTAGGACGGAGATCGGAGACCCAGTACTTC. Its translation: CASSLGRRSETQYF.

This chain connects TRBV5-4 to TRBJ1-1; TRBD1 might be the D (6 bases). The V and J ends lost 2 bases and 1 base respectively, with 9 bases between them. This CDR3 spans 14 amino acids. CDR1 SGHNT and CDR2 YYREEE come from the germline V gene (reference sequence). CDR3 in DNA: TGTGCCAGCAGCTTTCGGGGGCGGAACACTGAAGCTTTCTTT. Translating it yields CASSFRGRNTEAFF. Full variable domain (missing parts from reference TRBV5-4 and TRBJ1-1): ETGVTQSPTHLIKTRGQQVTLRCSSQSGHNTVSWYQQALGQGPQFIFQYYREEENGRGNFPPRFSGLQFPNYSSELNVNALELDDSALYLCASSFRGRNTEAFFGQGTRLTVV.

This clonotype was detected only a few times. V usage is TRBV5-1 and J usage is TRBJ2-3, with D unresolved. V was clipped by 8 bases and J by 2 bases, with 12 bases between them. The CDR3 contains 13 residues. The V gene's germline CDR1 is SGHRS and CDR2 YFSETQ. CDR3 amino acids: CASRGPITDTQYF. CDR3 bases: TGCGCCAGTCGCGGACCGATCACAGATACGCAGTATTTT.

This chain uses TRBV5-4 with TRBJ2-3, with 7 bases aligning to TRBD2. The CDR3 runs to 16 residues. Germline CDR1 reads SGHNT; CDR2 reads YYREEE (reference sequence). V lost 4 bases and J lost 3; bases outside the gene matches: 11. The CDR3 spells CASSHPGLRETDTQYF. CDR3 bases: TGTGCCAGCAGCCATCCGGGACTACGAGAAACAGATACGCAGTATTTT.

The chain couples TRBV7-2 to TRBJ2-7, with TRBD2 as a possible D gene (5 bases). The V gene lost 1 base and the J gene lost 0 bases, with 16 bases spanning the gap. CDR1 is SGHTA, CDR2 FQGNSA, per germline. This CDR3 has 17 amino acids. The CDR3 nucleotides are TGTGCCAGCAGCTTAGTCGGCGGGTCTTACAGCTCCTACGAGCAGTACTTC. Translated, it gives CASSLVGGSYSSYEQYF.

This clonotype was detected a few times. The gene calls are TRBV20-1 and TRBJ2-1, with 8 bases fitting TRBD2. Germline CDR1 and CDR2: DFQATT and SNEGSKA (reference sequence). J lost 9 bases, V lost 5 bases, and 15 bases had no gene match. The CDR3 runs to 15 residues. DNA of the CDR3: TGCAGTGCTCGAGGACTAGCCGTAGGAATCGTTGAGCAGTTCTTC. Its protein product is CSARGLAVGIVEQFF.

CDR3 loop: CSVHLGHSYEQYF. In DNA, the CDR3 is TGCAGCGTTCATCTGGGGCATTCCTACGAGCAGTACTTC. This chain joins TRBV29-1 and TRBJ2-7, with D tentatively TRBD1 (5 bases). This CDR3 has 13 residues. V lost 5 bases and J 1 base, leaving 12 bases between the germline ends. Germline CDR1 is SQVTM and CDR2 is ANQGSEA.